The clone carrying this T cell receptor beta chain was seen once. TCRdb keeps only in-frame clones here, not all; method: immunoSEQ multiplex PCR. The table lists some 530,000 clones, 81% of them singletons. Germline assignment: CDR1 KGHSH and CDR2 LQKENI. Trimming removed 2 bases at V and 4 bases at J, with 14 bases between. The CDR3 loop spans 16 amino acids. This sample is drawn from a study of shared clonotypes between healthy human individuals. Sequencing used PBMCs. The gene calls are TRBV18 and TRBJ2-2, with D perhaps TRBD1 (7 bases). The sequence came from a woman in her thirties or forties in good health. Some clones in this sample may be carry-over from other donors' samples. CDR3 in DNA: TGTGCCAGCTCACCAGTTGCAGGGGGGTCCACCGGGGAGCTGTTTTTT. Amino acid sequence: CASSPVAGGSTGELFF.